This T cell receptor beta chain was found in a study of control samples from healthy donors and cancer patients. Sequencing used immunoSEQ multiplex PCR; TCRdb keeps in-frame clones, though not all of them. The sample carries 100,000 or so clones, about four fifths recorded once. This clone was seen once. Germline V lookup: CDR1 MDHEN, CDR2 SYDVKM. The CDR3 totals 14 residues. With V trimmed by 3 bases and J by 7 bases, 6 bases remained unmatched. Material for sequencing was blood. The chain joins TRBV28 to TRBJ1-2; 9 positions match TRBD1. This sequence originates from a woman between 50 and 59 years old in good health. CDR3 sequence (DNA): TGTGCCAGCAGTTTTATGGGACAGGGATTTGGCTACACCTTC. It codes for CASSFMGQGFGYTF.